This TCR beta chain appears in the sequencing data of a study of blood T cell repertoires in COVID-19. Between the trimmed V and J ends, which lost 0 bases and 2 bases, there was a span of 11 bases. This CDR3 is 15 amino acids long. CDR1 LNHDA and CDR2 SQIVND come from the germline V gene (reference sequence). Produced via immunoSEQ multiplex PCR; TCRdb's table is partial and in-frame only. Found here are approximately 190,000 clones, 70% to 90% of them singletons; the top ten hold 5% to 7.5%. The V and J genes are TRBV19 and TRBJ2-7; D might be TRBD2 (5 bases). The sample comprised peripheral blood. The receptor was derived from a woman aged 35 to 49 who had recovered from COVID-19. CDR3: CASSIDLEGTYEQYF. In DNA form, the CDR3 reads TGTGCCAGTAGTATAGATCTTGAGGGAACCTACGAGCAGTACTTC.